These 21 T cell receptor beta chains share one sample of origin, sequenced in a study of cytomegalovirus exposure and HLA in healthy donors. Measured with immunoSEQ multiplex PCR; TCRdb has only the in-frame clones, and not every one. The sample has roughly 95,000 clones, 85% seen once. Sequencing was done on a sample of PBMCs. The receptors come from a man aged 18-30 years in good health and CMV-seropositive.

The rearrangement links TRBV9 to TRBJ1-4; 11 nucleotides align to TRBD1. The CDR3 totals 14 residues. V trimming: 4 bases; J trimming: 8 bases; junction bases outside the gene matches: 4. The germline CDR1 and CDR2 sequences are SGDLS and YYNGEE. The CDR3 DNA reads as TGTGCCAGCAGCCTGGGACAGGGGGGGGAAAAACTGTTTTTT. Translation: CASSLGQGGEKLFF.

The chain employs TRBV7-6 and TRBJ2-2; unclear D gene. The V end was cut by 4 bases, the J end by 6 bases, with 12 bases between. The CDR3 is made up of 14 amino acids. The germline CDR1 and CDR2 sequences are SGHVS and FNYEAQ. DNA of the CDR3: TGTGCCAGCAGCTCATCGAGAGAAGCCGGGGAGCTGTTTTTT. Its protein is CASSSSREAGELFF. The full variable domain, its missing parts supplied by reference TRBV7-6 and TRBJ2-2, is GAGVSQSPRYKVTKRGQDVALRCDPISGHVSLYWYRQALGQGPEFLTYFNYEAQQDKSGLPNDRFSAERPEGSISTLTIQRTEQRDSAMYRCASSSSREAGELFFGEGSRLTVL.

Comment on this clone: Other DNA sequences from this sample encode an identical CDR3 as well. V is TRBV11-2 and J is TRBJ2-3; 9 bases map to TRBD2. V lost 1 base and J lost 2; bases outside the gene matches: 4. From germline, CDR1 is SGHAT and CDR2 FQNNGV. The CDR3 loop spans 16 amino acids. This CDR3 reads CASSLGAGGTTDTQYF. The CDR3 coding sequence is TGTGCCAGCAGCTTAGGAGCGGGAGGAACCACAGATACGCAGTATTTT.

The chain recombines TRBV7-9 with TRBJ2-3, with D possibly being TRBD2 (5 bases). V lost 5 bases and J lost 2, with 11 bases in between. This CDR3 is 14 amino acids long. Germline CDR1 reads SEHNR; CDR2 reads FQNEAQ (reference sequence). This CDR3 reads CASSLTRNTDTQYF. CDR3 DNA sequence: TGTGCCAGCAGCCTTACTAGAAACACAGATACGCAGTATTTT. The entire variable domain, with the rest obtained from reference TRBV7-9 and TRBJ2-3, is as follows: DTGVSQNPRHKITKRGQNVTFRCDPISEHNRLYWYRQTLGQGPEFLTYFQNEAQLEKSRLLSDRFSAERPKGSFSTLEIQRTEQGDSAMYLCASSLTRNTDTQYFGPGTRLTVL.

This clone was found a few times. The chain combines TRBV18 with TRBJ1-4; TRBD1 aligns across 8 bases. V dropped 4 bases and J dropped 6; count of bases not matched to a gene: 7. The length of the CDR3 is 15 residues. Germline V gene data show CDR1 as KGHSH and CDR2 as LQKENI. Written as DNA, the CDR3 is TGTGCCAGCTCACGGTCCAGGGGGCTTGATGAAAAACTGTTTTTT. Its translation: CASSRSRGLDEKLFF.

V is TRBV5-1 and J is TRBJ1-3; a weak D match, TRBD1 (6 bases). Between the trimmed V and J ends, which lost 4 bases and 2 bases, there was a span of 13 bases. CDR3 length: 15 amino acids. The germline V gene encodes CDR1 SGHRS and CDR2 YFSETQ. The chain's CDR3 is CASSPQGIPGNTIYF. In DNA, the CDR3 is TGCGCCAGCAGCCCACAGGGAATCCCTGGAAACACCATATATTTT.

CDR3: CASSVEGRGNEQFF. CDR3 coding DNA: TGTGCCAGCAGCGTAGAGGGCAGGGGGAATGAGCAGTTCTTC. V and J are TRBV9 and TRBJ2-1; 7 bases are shared with TRBD1. CDR3 length equals 14 residues. The germline V gene encodes CDR1 SGDLS and CDR2 YYNGEE. With 0 bases clipped from V and 7 bases from J, the junction kept 4 bases outside the gene matches.

The V and J genes are TRBV20-1 and TRBJ2-1, with D hard to call. Per the germline V gene, CDR1 is DFQATT and CDR2 is SNEGSKA (reference sequence). This CDR3 has 10 residues. The V end was cut by 3 bases, the J end by 7 bases, with 4 bases between. The CDR3 DNA is TGCAGTGCTAGCAGAAATGAGCAGTTCTTC. This gives the protein CSASRNEQFF.

CDR3 DNA sequence: TGCAGCGCCGATCTCCAGGGTGCCTATGGCTACACCTTC. Translating it yields CSADLQGAYGYTF. The chain recombines TRBV29-1 with TRBJ1-2; TRBD1 is a possible D gene (5 bases). The germline V gene encodes CDR1 SQVTM and CDR2 ANQGSEA. This CDR3 has 13 amino acids. V lost 7 bases and J 4 bases, leaving 16 bases between the germline ends.

By sample share, this clone is medium-sized. The chain has TRBV28 and TRBJ2-7; TRBD2 matches 9 bases. This CDR3 is 15 amino acids long. Germline CDR1 and CDR2: MDHEN and SYDVKM. V was pared by 6 bases and J by 0 bases, with 6 bases of the junction left unmatched. This CDR3 is CASSTSGSGSYEQYV. In nucleotides, the CDR3 is TGTGCCAGCAGCACTAGCGGGTCCGGCTCCTACGAGCAGTACGTC.

The chain combines TRBV28 with TRBJ2-7; possible D gene TRBD2, 5 bases. Germline CDR1 is MDHEN and CDR2 is SYDVKM. The CDR3 runs to 14 residues. V lost 6 bases, J lost 3 bases, and 15 bases lay in between. DNA for the CDR3: TGTGCCAGCAGGCAGACTAACCACCTCTACGAGCAGTACTTC. Amino acids: CASRQTNHLYEQYF.

The chain carries TRBV7-9 and TRBJ2-2, with D unclear. V was shortened by 4 bases and J by 6 bases, with 6 bases between the two germline ends. The CDR3 has 12 residues. CDR1 and CDR2 from the germline V gene are SEHNR and FQNEAQ (reference sequence). The CDR3 region has the DNA TGTGCCAGCAGCTCGACTTCCGGGGAGCTGTTTTTT. Amino acids: CASSSTSGELFF.

The chain combines TRBV5-6 with TRBJ1-2; D might be TRBD1 (5 bases). CDR1 SGHDT and CDR2 YYEEEE come from the germline V gene. Between the trimmed V and J ends, which lost 3 bases and 1 base, there was a span of 16 bases. The CDR3 loop spans 16 amino acids. The CDR3 sequence is CASSSDRGNFNYGYTF. The CDR3 DNA reads as TGTGCCAGCAGCTCTGACAGAGGCAACTTTAACTATGGCTACACCTTC.

Written as DNA, the CDR3 is TGTGCCAGCAGTGAACCGGGACAGGGGGGGTACTCTTCGTACGTC. Amino acids: CASSEPGQGGYSSYV. J is TRBJ2-7 and V is TRBV2; 11 nucleotides line up with TRBD1. This CDR3 has 15 amino acids. Germline V CDR1 and CDR2: SNHLY, FYNNEI. Losses at the gene ends were 2 bases for V and 12 bases for J; bases not matched to a gene: 12.

The chain employs TRBV7-9 and TRBJ1-1, with D possibly TRBD1 on 5 matching bases. This CDR3 has 15 residues. Looked up from germline, CDR1 is SEHNR and CDR2 is FQNEAQ (reference sequence). Trimming stripped 5 bases from V and 1 base from J, with 14 bases between. The CDR3 coding sequence is TGTGCCAGCAGCCCTGAGGACATTCCGAACACTGAAGCTTTCTTT. This gives the protein CASSPEDIPNTEAFF. The entire variable domain, with the rest obtained from reference TRBV7-9 and TRBJ1-1, is as follows: DTGVSQNPRHKITKRGQNVTFRCDPISEHNRLYWYRQTLGQGPEFLTYFQNEAQLEKSRLLSDRFSAERPKGSFSTLEIQRTEQGDSAMYLCASSPEDIPNTEAFFGQGTRLTVV.

The genes are TRBV9 and TRBJ2-1; TRBD1 matches at 10 bases. J lost 5 bases, V lost 3 bases, and 5 bases had no gene match. The CDR3 covers 15 residues. Germline V CDR1 and CDR2: SGDLS, YYNGEE. CDR3 region: CASSGTGTGDNEQFF. CDR3 DNA sequence: TGTGCCAGCAGCGGGACCGGGACAGGGGACAATGAGCAGTTCTTC.

DNA of the CDR3: TGTGCCAGCAGTGAAGTGATGACAGGATACAATGAGCAGTTCTTC. Translation: CASSEVMTGYNEQFF. V gene TRBV2 combines with J gene TRBJ2-1, with a possible D match to TRBD1 (6 bases). Germline values: CDR1 SNHLY, CDR2 FYNNEI. The V end was cut by 1 base, the J end by 4 bases, with 11 bases between. This CDR3 is 15 amino acids long.

The chain has TRBV4-1 and TRBJ1-4; D is uncertain. Germline V CDR1 and CDR2: MGHRA, YSYEKL. V was pared by 0 bases and J by 8 bases, with 16 bases between. This CDR3 has 16 amino acids. The CDR3 region is CASSQDPSSQLEKLFF. The CDR3 region has the DNA TGCGCCAGCAGCCAAGATCCAAGTTCCCAGTTGGAAAAACTGTTTTTT.

J is TRBJ2-5 and V is TRBV5-4, with 7 bases aligning to TRBD1. V trimming: 5 bases; J trimming: 5 bases; junction bases outside the gene matches: 9. This CDR3 comprises 14 residues. Germline lookup yields CDR1 SGHNT and CDR2 YYREEE (reference sequence). The DNA of the CDR3 is TGTGCCAGCAGACACAGGGGTGGTGATGAGACCCAGTACTTC. It specifies CASRHRGGDETQYF.

The chain combines TRBV5-1 with TRBJ1-1; D possibly corresponds to TRBD1 (5 bases). Germline assignment: CDR1 SGHRS and CDR2 YFSETQ. The V end was cut by 4 bases, the J end by 2 bases, with 15 bases between. CDR3 length: 15 residues. The CDR3 sequence: CASSTQGGGNTEAFF. DNA of the CDR3: TGCGCCAGCAGCACCCAGGGAGGTGGAAACACTGAAGCTTTCTTT. The full variable domain, in which reference TRBV5-1 and TRBJ1-1 provide the parts outside the CDR3, is KAGVTQTPRYLIKTRGQQVTLSCSPISGHRSVSWYQQTPGQGLQFLFEYFSETQRNKGNFPGRFSGRQFSNSRSEMNVSTLELGDSALYLCASSTQGGGNTEAFFGQGTRLTVV.

This chain joins TRBV6-5 and TRBJ2-3; no clear D gene. This CDR3 spans 13 amino acids. Trimming took 4 bases from V and 0 from J, leaving 5 bases between them. The germline V gene has CDR1 MNHEY and CDR2 SVGAGI. CDR3 region: CASSFLSTDTQYF. CDR3 DNA sequence: TGTGCCAGCAGTTTCCTTAGCACAGATACGCAGTATTTT.